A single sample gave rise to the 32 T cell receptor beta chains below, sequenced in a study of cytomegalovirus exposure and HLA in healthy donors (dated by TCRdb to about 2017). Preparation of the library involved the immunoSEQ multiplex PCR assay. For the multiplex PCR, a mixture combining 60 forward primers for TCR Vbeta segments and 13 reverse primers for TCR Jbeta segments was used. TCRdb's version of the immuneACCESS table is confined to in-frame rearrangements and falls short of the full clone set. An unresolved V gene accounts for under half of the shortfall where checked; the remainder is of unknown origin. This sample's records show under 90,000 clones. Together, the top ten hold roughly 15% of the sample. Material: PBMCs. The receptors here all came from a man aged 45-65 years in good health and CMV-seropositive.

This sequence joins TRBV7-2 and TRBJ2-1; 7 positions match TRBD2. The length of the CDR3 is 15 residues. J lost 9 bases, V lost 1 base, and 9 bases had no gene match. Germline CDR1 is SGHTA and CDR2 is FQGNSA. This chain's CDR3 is CASSLEVISGREQFF. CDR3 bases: TGTGCCAGCAGCTTAGAAGTGATTAGCGGGCGTGAGCAGTTCTTC.

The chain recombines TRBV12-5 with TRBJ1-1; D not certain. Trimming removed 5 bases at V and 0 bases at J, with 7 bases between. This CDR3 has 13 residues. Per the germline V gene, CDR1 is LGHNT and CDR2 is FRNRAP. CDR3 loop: CASGVSVNTEAFF. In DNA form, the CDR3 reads TGTGCTAGTGGTGTCTCAGTGAACACTGAAGCTTTCTTT.

For the CDR3, the DNA is TGTGCCAGCAGCCGATCGAACAGGGGAGCCGAGCAGTACGTC. Translated, it gives CASSRSNRGAEQYV. This sequence joins TRBV6-1 and TRBJ2-7, with 7 bases identical to TRBD1. The CDR3 is 14 amino acids. The V segment lost 6 bases and the J segment 6 bases; nucleotides outside the gene matches: 11. In germline, CDR1 is MNHNS, CDR2 SASEGT.

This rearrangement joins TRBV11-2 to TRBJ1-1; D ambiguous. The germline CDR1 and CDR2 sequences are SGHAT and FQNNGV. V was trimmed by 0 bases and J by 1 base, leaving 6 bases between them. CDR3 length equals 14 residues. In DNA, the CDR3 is TGTGCCAGCAGCTTAGAGGGCAGGAACACTGAAGCTTTCTTT. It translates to CASSLEGRNTEAFF.

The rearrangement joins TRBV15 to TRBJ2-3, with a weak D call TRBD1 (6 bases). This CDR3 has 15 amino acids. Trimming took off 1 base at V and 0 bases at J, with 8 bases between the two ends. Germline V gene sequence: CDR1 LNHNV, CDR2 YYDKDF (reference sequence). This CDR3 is CATSRGRGSTDTQYF. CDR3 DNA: TGTGCCACCAGCAGAGGCAGGGGTAGCACAGATACGCAGTATTTT.

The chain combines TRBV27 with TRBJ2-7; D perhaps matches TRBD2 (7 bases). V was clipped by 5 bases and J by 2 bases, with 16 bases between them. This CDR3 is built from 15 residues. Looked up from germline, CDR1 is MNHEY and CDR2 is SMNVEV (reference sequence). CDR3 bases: TGTGCCAGCAGTCCTATCAAGGGGGGGACCTACGAGCAGTACTTC. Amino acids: CASSPIKGGTYEQYF.

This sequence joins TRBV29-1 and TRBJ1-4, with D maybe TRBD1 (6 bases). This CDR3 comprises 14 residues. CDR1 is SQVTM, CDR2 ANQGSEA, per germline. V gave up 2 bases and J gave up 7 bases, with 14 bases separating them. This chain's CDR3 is CSVEIPRQAEKLFF. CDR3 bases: TGCAGCGTTGAAATCCCTCGACAGGCTGAAAAACTGTTTTTT.

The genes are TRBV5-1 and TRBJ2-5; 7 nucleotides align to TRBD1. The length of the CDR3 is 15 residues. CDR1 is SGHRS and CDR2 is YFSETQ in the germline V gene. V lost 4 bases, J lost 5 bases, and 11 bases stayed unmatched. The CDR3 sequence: CASSLMGQPLETQYF. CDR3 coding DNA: TGCGCCAGCAGCCTGATGGGACAGCCTCTGGAGACCCAGTACTTC.

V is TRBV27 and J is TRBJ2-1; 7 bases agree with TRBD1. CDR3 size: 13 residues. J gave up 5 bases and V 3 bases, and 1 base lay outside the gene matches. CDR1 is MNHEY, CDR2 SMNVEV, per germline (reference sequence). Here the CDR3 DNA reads TGTGCCAGCAGTTTCGGACAGGACAATGAGCAGTTCTTC. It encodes CASSFGQDNEQFF.

DNA of the CDR3: TGCGCCAGCAGCCAAGATGAGGGACAGGGGTCCTGGGAGCTGTTTTTT. It yields the protein CASSQDEGQGSWELFF. The genes are TRBV4-1 and TRBJ2-2; 10 bases are a match to TRBD1. This CDR3 contains 16 residues. Germline V gene data show CDR1 as MGHRA and CDR2 as YSYEKL. Trimming cost V 0 bases and J 9 bases; bases outside gene matches: 7.

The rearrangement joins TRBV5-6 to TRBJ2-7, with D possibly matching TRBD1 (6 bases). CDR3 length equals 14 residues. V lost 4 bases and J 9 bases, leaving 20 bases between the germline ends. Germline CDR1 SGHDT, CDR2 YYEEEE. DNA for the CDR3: TGTGCCAGCAGCCTCGGACAGAGCCTACGGTTGCAGTACTTC. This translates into CASSLGQSLRLQYF.

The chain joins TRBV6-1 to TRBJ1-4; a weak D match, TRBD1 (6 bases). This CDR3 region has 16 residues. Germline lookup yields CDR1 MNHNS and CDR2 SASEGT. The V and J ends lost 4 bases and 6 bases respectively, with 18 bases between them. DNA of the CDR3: TGTGCCAGCAGTGTTGGGGTAGGGACAAAACATGAAAAACTGTTTTTT. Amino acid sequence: CASSVGVGTKHEKLFF.

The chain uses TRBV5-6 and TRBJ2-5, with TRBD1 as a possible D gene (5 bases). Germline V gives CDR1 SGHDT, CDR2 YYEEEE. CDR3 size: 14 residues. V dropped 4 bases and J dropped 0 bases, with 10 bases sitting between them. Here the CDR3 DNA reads TGTGCCAGCAGCACACCGACAGACCAAGAGACCCAGTACTTC. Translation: CASSTPTDQETQYF.

The CDR3, as DNA: TGTGCCAGCAGCTTAGGCCAGGGGCGTCGAAAAAACACCATATATTTT. Its translation: CASSLGQGRRKNTIYF. The V gene is TRBV7-3, the J gene TRBJ1-3, with D perhaps TRBD1 (6 bases). V dropped 2 bases and J dropped 6 bases, with 17 bases sitting between them. This CDR3 has 16 residues. Germline loops: CDR1 SGHTA, CDR2 FQGTGA.

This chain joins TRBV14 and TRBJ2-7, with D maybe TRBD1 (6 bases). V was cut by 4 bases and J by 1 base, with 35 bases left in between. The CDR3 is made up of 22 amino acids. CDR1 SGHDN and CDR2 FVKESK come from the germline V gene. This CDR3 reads CASSPSDGSDPGTNGTSYEQYF. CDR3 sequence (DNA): TGTGCCAGCAGCCCCAGTGACGGCTCCGATCCAGGGACAAACGGCACGTCCTACGAGCAGTACTTC. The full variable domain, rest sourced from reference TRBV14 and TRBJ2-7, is EAGVTQFPSHSVIEKGQTVTLRCDPISGHDNLYWYRRVMGKEIKFLLHFVKESKQDESGMPNNRFLAERTGGTYSTLKVQPAELEDSGVYFCASSPSDGSDPGTNGTSYEQYFGPGTRLTVT.

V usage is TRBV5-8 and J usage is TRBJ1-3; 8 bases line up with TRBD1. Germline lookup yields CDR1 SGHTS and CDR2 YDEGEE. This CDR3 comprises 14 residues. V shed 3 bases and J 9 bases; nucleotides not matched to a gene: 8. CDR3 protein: CASSYNRGVGTIYF. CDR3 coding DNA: TGTGCCAGCAGCTACAACAGGGGGGTCGGCACCATATATTTT.

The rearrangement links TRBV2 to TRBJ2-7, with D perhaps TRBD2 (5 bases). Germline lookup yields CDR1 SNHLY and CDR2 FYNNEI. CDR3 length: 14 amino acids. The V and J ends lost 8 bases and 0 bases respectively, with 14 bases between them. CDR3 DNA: TGTGCCAGCCGCGACGGGGTTCCCTCCTACGAGCAGTACTTC. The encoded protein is CASRDGVPSYEQYF.

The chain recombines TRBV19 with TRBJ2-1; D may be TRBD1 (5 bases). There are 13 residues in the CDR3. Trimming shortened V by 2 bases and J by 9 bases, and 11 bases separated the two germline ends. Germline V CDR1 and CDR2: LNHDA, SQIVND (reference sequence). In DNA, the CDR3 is TGTGCCAGTAGTATATCAGGGTTAAGTGAGCAGTTCTTC. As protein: CASSISGLSEQFF. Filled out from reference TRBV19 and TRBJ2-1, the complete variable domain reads DGGITQSPKYLFRKEGQNVTLSCEQNLNHDAMYWYRQDPGQGLRLIYYSQIVNDFQKGDIAEGYSVSREKKESFPLTVTSAQKNPTAFYLCASSISGLSEQFFGPGTRLTVL.

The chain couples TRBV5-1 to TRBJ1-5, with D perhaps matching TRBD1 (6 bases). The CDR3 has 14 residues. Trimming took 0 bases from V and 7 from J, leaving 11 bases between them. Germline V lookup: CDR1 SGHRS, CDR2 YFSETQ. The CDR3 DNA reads TGCGCCAGCAGCTTGGGGGGGCCAGGGCAGCCCCAGCATTTT. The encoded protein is CASSLGGPGQPQHF.

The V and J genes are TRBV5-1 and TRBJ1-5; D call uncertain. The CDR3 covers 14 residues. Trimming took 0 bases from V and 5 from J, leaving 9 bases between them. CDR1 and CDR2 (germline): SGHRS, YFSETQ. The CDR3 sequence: CASSLDPGDQPQHF. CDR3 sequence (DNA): TGCGCCAGCAGCTTGGATCCAGGCGATCAGCCCCAGCATTTT.

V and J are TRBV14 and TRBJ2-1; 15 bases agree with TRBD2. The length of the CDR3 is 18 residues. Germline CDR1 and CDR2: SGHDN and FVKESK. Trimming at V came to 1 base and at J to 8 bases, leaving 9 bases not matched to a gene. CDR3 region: CASSQVIRTSGGADEQFF. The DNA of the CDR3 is TGTGCCAGCAGCCAAGTAATTCGGACTAGCGGGGGGGCGGATGAGCAGTTCTTC. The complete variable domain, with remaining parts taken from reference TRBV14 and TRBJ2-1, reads EAGVTQFPSHSVIEKGQTVTLRCDPISGHDNLYWYRRVMGKEIKFLLHFVKESKQDESGMPNNRFLAERTGGTYSTLKVQPAELEDSGVYFCASSQVIRTSGGADEQFFGPGTRLTVL.

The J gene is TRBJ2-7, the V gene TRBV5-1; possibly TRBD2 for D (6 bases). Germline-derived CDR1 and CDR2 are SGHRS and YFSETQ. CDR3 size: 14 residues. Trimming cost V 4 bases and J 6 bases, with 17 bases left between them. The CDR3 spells CASSLQVVAAEQYF. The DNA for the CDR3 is TGCGCCAGCAGCCTCCAGGTGGTAGCGGCCGAGCAGTACTTC.

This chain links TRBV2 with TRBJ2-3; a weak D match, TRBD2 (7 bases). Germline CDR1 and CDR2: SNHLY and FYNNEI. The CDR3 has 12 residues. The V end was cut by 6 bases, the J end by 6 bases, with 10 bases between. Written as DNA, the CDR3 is TGTGCCAGCAGGGAGGGGGGGGATACGCAGTATTTT. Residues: CASREGGDTQYF.

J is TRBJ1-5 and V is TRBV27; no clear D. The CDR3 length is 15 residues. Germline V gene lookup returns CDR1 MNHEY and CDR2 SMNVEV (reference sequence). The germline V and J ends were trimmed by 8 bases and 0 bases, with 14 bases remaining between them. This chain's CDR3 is CASGPRGRSNQPQHF. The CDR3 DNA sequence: TGTGCCAGCGGACCCCGAGGGCGTAGCAATCAGCCCCAGCATTTT.

CDR3: CASSQGPGSYGYTF. The CDR3 nucleotides are TGCGCCAGCAGCCAAGGACCCGGGTCATATGGCTACACCTTC. The chain employs TRBV4-1 and TRBJ1-2; no firm D call. CDR1 is MGHRA, CDR2 YSYEKL, per germline. V was shortened by 1 base and J by 5 bases, with 11 bases between the two germline ends. The CDR3 is made up of 14 amino acids.

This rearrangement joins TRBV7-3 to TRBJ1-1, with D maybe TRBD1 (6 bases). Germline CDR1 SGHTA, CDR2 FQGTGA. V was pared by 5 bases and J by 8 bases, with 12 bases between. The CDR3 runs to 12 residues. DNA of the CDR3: TGTGCCAGCAGCCCGGGGGGGCGGGAAGCTTTCTTT. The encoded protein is CASSPGGREAFF.

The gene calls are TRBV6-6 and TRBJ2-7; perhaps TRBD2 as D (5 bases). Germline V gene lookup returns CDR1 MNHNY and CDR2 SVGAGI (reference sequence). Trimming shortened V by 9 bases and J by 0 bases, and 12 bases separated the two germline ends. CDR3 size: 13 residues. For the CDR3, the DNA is TGTGCCAGTTTTGAGGGAGCCTCCTACGAGCAGTACTTC. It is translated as CASFEGASYEQYF.

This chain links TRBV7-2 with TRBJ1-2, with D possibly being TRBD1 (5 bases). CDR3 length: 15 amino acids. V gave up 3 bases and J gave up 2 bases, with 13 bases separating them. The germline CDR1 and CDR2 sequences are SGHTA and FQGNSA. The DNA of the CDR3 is TGTGCCAGCAGCTTCATTTCCCAGGGAAACTATGGCTACACCTTC. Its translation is CASSFISQGNYGYTF.

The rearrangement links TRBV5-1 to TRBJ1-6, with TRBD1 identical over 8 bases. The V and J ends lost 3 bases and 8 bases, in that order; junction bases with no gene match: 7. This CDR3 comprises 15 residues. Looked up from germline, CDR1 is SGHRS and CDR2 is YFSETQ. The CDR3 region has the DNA TGCGCCAGCAGCTCCGGACAGGGTAGCTATTCACCCCTCCACTTT. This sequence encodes CASSSGQGSYSPLHF.

DNA for the CDR3: TGTGCCAGCAGCTTGGCCGGAACAGGGGGTTGGGAGCAGTACGTC. Protein: CASSLAGTGGWEQYV. The chain carries TRBV5-4 and TRBJ2-7; TRBD1 matches at 8 bases. CDR1 is SGHNT, CDR2 YYREEE, per germline (reference sequence). The junction had 9 bases not matched to a gene; V was cut back by 0 bases and J by 7 bases. The CDR3 runs to 15 residues.

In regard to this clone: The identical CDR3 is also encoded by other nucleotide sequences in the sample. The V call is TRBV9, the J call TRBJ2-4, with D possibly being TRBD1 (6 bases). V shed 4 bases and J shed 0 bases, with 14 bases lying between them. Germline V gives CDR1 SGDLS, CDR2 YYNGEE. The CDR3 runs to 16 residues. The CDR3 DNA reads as TGTGCCAGCAGCACAGGGCCCGGAGAAGCCAAAAACATTCAGTACTTC. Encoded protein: CASSTGPGEAKNIQYF.

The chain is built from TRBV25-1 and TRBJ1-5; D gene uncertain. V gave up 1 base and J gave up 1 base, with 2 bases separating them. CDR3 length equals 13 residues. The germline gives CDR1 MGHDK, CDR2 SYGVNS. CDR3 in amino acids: CASSESSNQPQHF. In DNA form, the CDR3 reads TGTGCCAGCAGTGAATCGAGCAATCAGCCCCAGCATTTT.